The present T cell receptor beta chain was sequenced within a study of immune cell composition in non-small cell lung cancer. The assay was immunoSEQ multiplex PCR, and TCRdb's table has in-frame clones only and misses some. The sample records roughly 2,500 clones, more than 70% being singletons. Comments on this clone: Its specificity is unknown.

Notes on the study in general: Approximately 73% of squamous and roughly 34% of adenocarcinoma cases had tumour-associated clones >0.5%. No significant correlation existed between pack-years smoked and tumour clonality. Shared sequences between tumour-reactive and dominant in vivo clones were not proven.

V shed 4 bases and J shed 4 bases, with 15 bases lying between them. This CDR3 has 15 amino acids. Germline CDR1 and CDR2: LNHDA and SQIVND (reference sequence). Sequenced input: lung tumor tissue. This TCR derives from a human donor with non-small cell lung cancer. The chain joins TRBV19 to TRBJ2-3; perhaps TRBD1 as D (7 bases). CDR3 sequence (DNA): TGTGCCAGTAGTACTCAGGGGGGTCGGGCAGATACGCAGTATTTT. Residues: CASSTQGGRADTQYF.